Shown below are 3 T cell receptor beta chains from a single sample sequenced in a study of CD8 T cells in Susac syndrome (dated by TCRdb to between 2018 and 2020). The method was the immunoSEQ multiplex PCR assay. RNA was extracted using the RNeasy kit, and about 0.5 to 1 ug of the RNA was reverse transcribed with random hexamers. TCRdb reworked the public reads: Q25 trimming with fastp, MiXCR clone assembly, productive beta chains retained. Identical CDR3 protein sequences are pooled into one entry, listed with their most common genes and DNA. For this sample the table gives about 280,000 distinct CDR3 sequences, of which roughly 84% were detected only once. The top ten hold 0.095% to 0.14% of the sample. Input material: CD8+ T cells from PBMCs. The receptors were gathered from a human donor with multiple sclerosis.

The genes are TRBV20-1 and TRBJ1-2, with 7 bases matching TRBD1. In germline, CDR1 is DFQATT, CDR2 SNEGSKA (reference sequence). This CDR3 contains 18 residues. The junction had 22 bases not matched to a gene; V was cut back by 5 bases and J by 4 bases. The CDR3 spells CSAPTIPTDRVLTYGYTF. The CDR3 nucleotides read TGCAGTGCTCCCACCATCCCGACAGACAGGGTCCTTACCTATGGCTACACCTTC.

Here the CDR3 DNA reads TGTGCCAGCAGTTTTTACGCGGTGACCTACGAGCAGTACTTC. Its translation: CASSFYAVTYEQYF. The V call is TRBV28, the J call TRBJ2-7; D ambiguous. With 3 bases removed from V and 2 bases from J, the gap between germline ends came to 11 bases. This CDR3 is built from 14 residues. CDR1 is MDHEN, CDR2 SYDVKM, per germline.

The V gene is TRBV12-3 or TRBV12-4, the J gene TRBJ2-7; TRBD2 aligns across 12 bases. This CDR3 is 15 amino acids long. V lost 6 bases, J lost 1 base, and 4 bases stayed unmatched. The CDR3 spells CASSHGLAGSYEQYF. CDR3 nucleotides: TGTGCCAGCAGCCATGGACTAGCGGGGTCCTACGAGCAGTACTTC.